The 18 T cell receptor beta chains given below trace back to one sample, sequenced in a study of spatial heterogeneity in lung cancer. Time point given: sample taken at primary tumor resection. Unsorted whole RNA of tumor, nontumor lung or frozen PBMC was sequenced. Using its own MiXCR run on the 5' RACE reads, TCRdb lists one record per CDR3 protein. The sample contains about 80,000 distinct CDR3 sequences, approximately 20% of which appear only once. Sequences were derived from PBMCs, sampled at surgery. These receptors all come from a male donor with early-stage non-small cell lung cancer.

Many counts were recorded for this clonotype. The rearrangement uses TRBV5-4 and TRBJ1-1; D gene unclear. The V and J ends lost 0 bases and 1 base respectively, with 13 bases between them. CDR1 and CDR2 from the germline V gene are SGHNT and YYREEE (reference sequence). The CDR3 covers 16 residues. CDR3 sequence (DNA): TGTGCCAGCAGCTTGGGGCACTCGCCCGGGAACACTGAAGCTTTCTTT. Protein: CASSLGHSPGNTEAFF.

V usage is TRBV20-1 and J usage is TRBJ1-2; D is unresolved. The ends were cut back, 5 bases at V and 4 bases at J, with 14 bases in the middle. Germline CDR1 reads DFQATT; CDR2 reads SNEGSKA (reference sequence). The CDR3 has 13 residues. CDR3 in amino acids: CSAALGQPYGYTF. CDR3 in DNA: TGCAGTGCTGCCCTTGGCCAGCCCTATGGCTACACCTTC.

This clonotype was seen a handful of times. The gene calls are TRBV2 and TRBJ2-1; 10 positions match TRBD1. The trim removed 6 bases at V and 9 bases at J, leaving 8 bases unmatched. There are 14 residues in the CDR3. Germline CDR1 reads SNHLY; CDR2 reads FYNNEI. CDR3 bases: TGTGCCAGCAGGGGACAGGGGCTGAGATCTGAGCAGTTCTTC. Its translation: CASRGQGLRSEQFF. Combining the CDR3 with reference TRBV2 and TRBJ2-1 gives the whole variable domain EPEVTQTPSHQVTQMGQEVILRCVPISNHLYFYWYRQILGQKVEFLVSFYNNEISEKSEIFDDQFSVERPDGSNFTLKIRSTKLEDSAMYFCASRGQGLRSEQFFGPGTRLTVL.

V usage is TRBV5-6 and J usage is TRBJ1-4; D not resolved. CDR1 is SGHDT, CDR2 YYEEEE, per germline. Trimming removed 3 bases from V and 4 bases from J, with 13 bases in between. The CDR3 is 15 amino acids. As DNA, the CDR3 is TGTGCCAGCAGCTCCCTTAGGGAGAATAATGAAAAACTGTTTTTT. Its protein is CASSSLRENNEKLFF.

This sequence joins TRBV4-2 and TRBJ1-5, with unresolved D. Germline loops: CDR1 LGHNA, CDR2 YNFKEQ. The CDR3 is made up of 14 amino acids. Trimming cost V 3 bases and J 3 bases, with 9 bases left between them. Written as DNA, the CDR3 is TGTGCCAGCAGCCAGGCCCAAATCAATCAGCCCCAGCATTTT. Translation: CASSQAQINQPQHF.

V usage is TRBV10-3 and J usage is TRBJ2-2; TRBD2 matches 8 bases. Germline lookup yields CDR1 ENHRY and CDR2 SYGVKD. This CDR3 is built from 15 residues. V lost 6 bases, J lost 0 bases, and 3 bases stayed unmatched. In DNA, the CDR3 is TGTGCCATCAGCGGTAGCGGGACGAACACCGGGGAGCTGTTTTTT. It codes for CAISGSGTNTGELFF.

The chain combines TRBV27 with TRBJ2-1; D might be TRBD2 (5 bases). V was trimmed by 3 bases and J by 2 bases, leaving 11 bases between them. The CDR3 extends over 15 amino acids. Germline V gene lookup returns CDR1 MNHEY and CDR2 SMNVEV (reference sequence). This CDR3 is CASSFAAGAYNEQFF. The CDR3, as DNA: TGTGCCAGCAGTTTTGCGGCCGGGGCCTACAATGAGCAGTTCTTC.

This clonotype was recorded a few times. This chain connects TRBV19 to TRBJ2-1, with D perhaps matching TRBD1 (5 bases). CDR1 is LNHDA, CDR2 SQIVND, per germline (reference sequence). Between the trimmed V and J ends, which lost 3 bases and 2 bases, there was a span of 11 bases. This CDR3 region has 15 residues. CDR3 nucleotide sequence: TGTGCCAGTAGTATCAGGCAGGGCCCCTACAATGAGCAGTTCTTC. Encoded protein: CASSIRQGPYNEQFF.

DNA for the CDR3: TGTGCCAGCAGCCAACGGTCCGGGACTGGTTCCTACGAGCAGTACTTC. This codes for CASSQRSGTGSYEQYF. The chain has TRBV4-2 and TRBJ2-7; TRBD2 is a possible D gene (6 bases). The V end was cut by 2 bases, the J end by 1 base, with 15 bases between. Per the germline V gene, CDR1 is LGHNA and CDR2 is YNFKEQ. The CDR3 sequence is 16 residues long.

The table lists this clonotype with many counts. One junction end does not reproduce the germline sequence, and a read error may be involved. This chain joins TRBV7-7 and TRBJ2-3; 7 bases map to TRBD2. The CDR3 runs to 16 residues. Germline CDR1 is SSHAT and CDR2 is FNYEAQ (reference sequence). The CDR3 DNA is TGTGCTAGCAGCTTAGGTCCTAGCGGAAGCACAGATACGCAGTATTTT. This sequence encodes CASSLGPSGSTDTQYF.

The V call is TRBV6-6, the J call TRBJ2-3; perhaps TRBD2 as D (6 bases). Trimming removed 0 bases at V and 0 bases at J, with 10 bases between. CDR3 size: 16 residues. CDR1 and CDR2 from the germline V gene are MNHNY and SVGAGI (reference sequence). CDR3 region: CASSYSVAVSTDTQYF. The CDR3 nucleotides read TGTGCCAGCAGTTACTCAGTAGCGGTAAGCACAGATACGCAGTATTTT.

This clonotype was seen at least ten times. V gene TRBV11-3 combines with J gene TRBJ2-3, with D maybe TRBD2 (5 bases). CDR1 is SGHNT and CDR2 is YENEEA in the germline V gene. The germline V and J ends were trimmed by 3 bases and 2 bases, with 15 bases remaining between them. The CDR3 length is 16 residues. This CDR3 is CASSLDSGPHTDTQYF. Here the CDR3 DNA reads TGTGCCAGCAGCTTGGACTCCGGGCCACACACAGATACGCAGTATTTT.

This clonotype was seen a handful of times. V is TRBV4-2 and J is TRBJ1-2; possibly TRBD1 for D (6 bases). Germline V lookup: CDR1 LGHNA, CDR2 YNFKEQ. This CDR3 region has 16 residues. V gave up 1 base and J gave up 4 bases, with 16 bases separating them. For the CDR3, the DNA is TGTGCCAGCAGCCAAGTGATTCAGGGGCAGGGCTATGGCTACACCTTC. Its translation: CASSQVIQGQGYGYTF.

The sample holds many counts of this clonotype. The V call is TRBV29-1, the J call TRBJ2-7, with D perhaps TRBD2 (5 bases). The CDR3 runs to 12 residues. Germline V CDR1 and CDR2: SQVTM, ANQGSEA. Trimming stripped 5 bases from V and 6 bases from J, with 14 bases between. Here the CDR3 reads CSVSHRGSEQYF. The CDR3, as DNA: TGCAGCGTTTCCCATCGGGGTAGCGAGCAGTACTTC.

This clonotype came up once. V and J are TRBV7-8 and TRBJ2-5; D not certain. The CDR3 consists of 13 residues. Germline assignment: CDR1 SGHVS and CDR2 FQNEAQ. The V and J ends lost 6 bases and 1 base respectively, with 9 bases between them. In DNA, the CDR3 is TGTGCCAGCAGTTGGGGAAGCCAAGAGACCCAGTACTTC. This gives the protein CASSWGSQETQYF.

The chain carries TRBV27 and TRBJ1-1, with a tentative D call TRBD1 (5 bases). V lost 11 bases to trimming and J lost 3 bases, with 13 bases between them. CDR1 and CDR2 (germline): MNHEY, SMNVEV (reference sequence). The CDR3 runs to 12 residues. CDR3 sequence reads: CASRVGDTEAFF. DNA of the CDR3: TGTGCCTCTCGGGTAGGGGACACTGAAGCTTTCTTT.

This clonotype occurred many times. The chain joins TRBV11-2 to TRBJ1-6, with D possibly TRBD1 on 5 matching bases. The germline V and J ends were trimmed by 6 bases and 9 bases, with 21 bases remaining between them. Germline assignment: CDR1 SGHAT and CDR2 FQNNGV. The CDR3 consists of 16 residues. CDR3 in amino acids: CASSPGGVMGVSPLHF. CDR3 in DNA: TGTGCCAGCAGTCCCGGTGGGGTGATGGGGGTTTCACCCCTCCACTTT.

The chain uses TRBV20-1 and TRBJ2-1; a possible D gene is TRBD1 (6 bases). Germline-derived CDR1 and CDR2 are DFQATT and SNEGSKA (reference sequence). V lost 1 base and J 0 bases, leaving 7 bases between the germline ends. This CDR3 is 14 amino acids long. The CDR3 is CSARARGSYNEQFF. The CDR3 nucleotides are TGCAGTGCTAGAGCCAGGGGCTCCTACAATGAGCAGTTCTTC.